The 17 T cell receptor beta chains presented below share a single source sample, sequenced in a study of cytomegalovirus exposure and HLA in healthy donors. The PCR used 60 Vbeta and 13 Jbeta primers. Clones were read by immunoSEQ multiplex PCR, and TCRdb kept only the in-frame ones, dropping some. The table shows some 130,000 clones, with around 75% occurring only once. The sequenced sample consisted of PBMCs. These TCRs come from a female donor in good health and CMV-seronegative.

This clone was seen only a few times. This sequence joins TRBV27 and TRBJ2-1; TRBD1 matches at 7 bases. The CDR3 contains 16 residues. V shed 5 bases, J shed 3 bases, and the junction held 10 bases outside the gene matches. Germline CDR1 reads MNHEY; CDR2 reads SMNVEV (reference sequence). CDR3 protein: CASSPGTAGNYNEQFF. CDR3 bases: TGTGCCAGCAGTCCCGGGACAGCAGGTAACTACAATGAGCAGTTCTTC.

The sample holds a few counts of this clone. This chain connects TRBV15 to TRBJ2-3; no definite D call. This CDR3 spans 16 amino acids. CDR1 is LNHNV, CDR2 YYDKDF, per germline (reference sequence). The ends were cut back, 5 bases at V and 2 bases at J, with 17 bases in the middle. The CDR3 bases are TGTGCCACCAGCGACCCCCGACGAGGCTCCACAGATACGCAGTATTTT. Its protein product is CATSDPRRGSTDTQYF.

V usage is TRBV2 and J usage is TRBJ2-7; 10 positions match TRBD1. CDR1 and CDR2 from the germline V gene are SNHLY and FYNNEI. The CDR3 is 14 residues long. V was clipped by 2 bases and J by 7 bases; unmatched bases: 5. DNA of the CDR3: TGTGCCAGCAGTGAATACGGACAGGGGGTTGAGCAGTACTTC. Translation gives CASSEYGQGVEQYF.

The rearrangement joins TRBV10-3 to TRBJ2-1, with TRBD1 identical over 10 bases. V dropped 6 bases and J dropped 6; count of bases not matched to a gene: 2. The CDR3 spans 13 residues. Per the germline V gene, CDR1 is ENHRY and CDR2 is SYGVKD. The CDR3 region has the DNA TGTGCCATCAGCGGGACAGGGGCCAATGAGCAGTTCTTC. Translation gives CAISGTGANEQFF.

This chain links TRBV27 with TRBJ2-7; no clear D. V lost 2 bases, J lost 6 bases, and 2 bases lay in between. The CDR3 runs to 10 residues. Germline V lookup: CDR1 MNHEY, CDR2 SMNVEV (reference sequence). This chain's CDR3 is CASSLREQYF. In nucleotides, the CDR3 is TGTGCCAGCAGTTTACGCGAGCAGTACTTC.

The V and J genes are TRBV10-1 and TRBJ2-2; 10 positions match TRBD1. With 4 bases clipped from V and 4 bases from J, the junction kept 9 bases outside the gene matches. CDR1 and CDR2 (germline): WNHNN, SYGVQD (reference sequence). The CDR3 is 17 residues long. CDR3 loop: CASSVRYRTGGTGELFF. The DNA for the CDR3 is TGCGCCAGCAGTGTTCGCTATAGGACAGGGGGCACCGGGGAGCTGTTTTTT.

The CDR3 nucleotides read TGTGCCAGCAGTTACGGGTTTAGGAGCACTGAAGCTTTCTTT. As protein: CASSYGFRSTEAFF. The chain recombines TRBV6-5 with TRBJ1-1; no clear D gene. Germline lookup yields CDR1 MNHEY and CDR2 SVGAGI. The CDR3 loop spans 14 amino acids. The V gene lost 2 bases and the J gene lost 4 bases, with 11 bases spanning the gap.

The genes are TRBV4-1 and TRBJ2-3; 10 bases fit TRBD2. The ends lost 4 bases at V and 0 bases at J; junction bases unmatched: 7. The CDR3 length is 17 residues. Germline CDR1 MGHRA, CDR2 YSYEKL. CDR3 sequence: CASSPAVTSGSTDTQYF. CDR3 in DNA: TGCGCCAGCAGCCCAGCGGTGACTAGCGGGAGCACAGATACGCAGTATTTT.

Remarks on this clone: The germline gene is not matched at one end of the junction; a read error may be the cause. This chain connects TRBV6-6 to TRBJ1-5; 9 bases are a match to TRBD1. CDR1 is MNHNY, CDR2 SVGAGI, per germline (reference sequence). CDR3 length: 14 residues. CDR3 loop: CASSYSTGGQLQHF. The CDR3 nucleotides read TGTGCCAGCAGTTACTCGACAGGGGGGCAGCTCCAGCATTTT.

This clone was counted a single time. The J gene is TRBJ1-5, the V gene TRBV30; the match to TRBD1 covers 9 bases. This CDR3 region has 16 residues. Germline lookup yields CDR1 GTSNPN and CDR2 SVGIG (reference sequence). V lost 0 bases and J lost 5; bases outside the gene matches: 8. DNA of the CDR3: TGTGCCTGGAGTGTACAGGGGGCAGGAGGTGATCAGCCCCAGCATTTT. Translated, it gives CAWSVQGAGGDQPQHF.

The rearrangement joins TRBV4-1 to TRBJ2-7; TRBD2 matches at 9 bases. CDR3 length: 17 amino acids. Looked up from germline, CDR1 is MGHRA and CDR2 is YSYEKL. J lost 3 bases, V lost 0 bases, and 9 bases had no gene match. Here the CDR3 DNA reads TGCGCCAGCAGCCAAGATACCCCGACGCGGGGGGGCTACGAGCAGTACTTC. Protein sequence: CASSQDTPTRGGYEQYF.

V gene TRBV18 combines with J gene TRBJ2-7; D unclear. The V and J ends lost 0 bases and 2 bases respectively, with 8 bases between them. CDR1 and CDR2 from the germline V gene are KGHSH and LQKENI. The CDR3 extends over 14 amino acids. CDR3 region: CASSPPSLAYEQYF. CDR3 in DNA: TGTGCCAGCTCACCACCGTCCCTTGCCTACGAGCAGTACTTC.

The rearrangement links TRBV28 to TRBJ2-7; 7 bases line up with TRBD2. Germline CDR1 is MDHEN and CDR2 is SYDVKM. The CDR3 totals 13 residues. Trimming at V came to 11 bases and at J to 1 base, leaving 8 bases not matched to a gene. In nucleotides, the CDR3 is TGTGCCGCCGTTGGCGGGGGATCCTACGAGCAGTACTTC. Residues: CAAVGGGSYEQYF.

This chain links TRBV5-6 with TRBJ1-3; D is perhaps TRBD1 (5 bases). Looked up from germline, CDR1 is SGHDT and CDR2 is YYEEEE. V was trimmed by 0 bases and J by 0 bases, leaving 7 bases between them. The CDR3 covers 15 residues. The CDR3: CASSLGQSSGNTIYF. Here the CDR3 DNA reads TGTGCCAGCAGCTTGGGACAGAGCTCTGGAAACACCATATATTTT. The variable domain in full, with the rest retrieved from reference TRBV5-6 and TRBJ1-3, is DAGVTQSPTHLIKTRGQQVTLRCSPKSGHDTVSWYQQALGQGPQFIFQYYEEEERQRGNFPDRFSGHQFPNYSSELNVNALLLGDSALYLCASSLGQSSGNTIYFGEGSWLTVV.

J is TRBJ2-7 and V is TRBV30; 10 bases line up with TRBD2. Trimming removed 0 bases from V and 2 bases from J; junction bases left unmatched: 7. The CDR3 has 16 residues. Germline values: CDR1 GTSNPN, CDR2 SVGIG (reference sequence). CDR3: CAWSVGLAVPPYEQYF. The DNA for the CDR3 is TGTGCCTGGAGTGTAGGACTAGCGGTCCCCCCCTACGAGCAGTACTTC. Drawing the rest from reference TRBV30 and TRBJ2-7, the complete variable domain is SQTIHQWPATLVQPVGSPLSLECTVEGTSNPNLYWYRQAAGRGLQLLFYSVGIGQISSEVPQNLSASRPQDRQFILSSKKLLLSDSGFYLCAWSVGLAVPPYEQYFGPGTRLTVT.

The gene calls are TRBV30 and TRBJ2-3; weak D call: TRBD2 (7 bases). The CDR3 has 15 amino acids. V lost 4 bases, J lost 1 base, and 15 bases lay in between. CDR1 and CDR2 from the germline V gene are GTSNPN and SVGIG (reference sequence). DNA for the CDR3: TGTGCCTGGACCTTTGGCGGGGGCGGCACAGATACGCAGTATTTT. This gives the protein CAWTFGGGGTDTQYF.

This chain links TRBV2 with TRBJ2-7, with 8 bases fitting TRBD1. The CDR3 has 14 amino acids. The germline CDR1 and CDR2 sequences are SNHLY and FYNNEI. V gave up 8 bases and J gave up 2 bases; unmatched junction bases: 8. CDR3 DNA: TGTGCCAGCCCCTCCCCGGACAGGGCCTACGAGCAGTACTTC. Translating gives CASPSPDRAYEQYF.